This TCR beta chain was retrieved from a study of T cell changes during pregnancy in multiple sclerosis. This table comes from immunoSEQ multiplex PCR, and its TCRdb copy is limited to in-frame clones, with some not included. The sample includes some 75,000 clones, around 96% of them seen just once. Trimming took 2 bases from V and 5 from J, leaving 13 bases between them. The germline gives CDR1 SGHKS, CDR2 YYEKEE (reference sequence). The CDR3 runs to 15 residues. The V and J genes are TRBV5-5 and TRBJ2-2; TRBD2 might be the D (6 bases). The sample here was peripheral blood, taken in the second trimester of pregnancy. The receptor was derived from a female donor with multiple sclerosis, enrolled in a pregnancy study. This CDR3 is CASSFLASATGELFF. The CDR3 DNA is TGTGCCAGCAGCTTTCTAGCGTCTGCTACCGGGGAGCTGTTTTTT.